Listed below are T cell receptor beta chains from one sample, sequenced in a study of blood T cell repertoires in COVID-19. Assay: immunoSEQ multiplex PCR; the TCRdb copy retains only in-frame clones and omits some. In the table there are 140,000 to 150,000 clones, 80% to 90% of which are singletons. Sequenced material: peripheral blood. The receptors shown here come from a woman in her forties or fifties with acute or convalescent COVID-19. Both conserved end residues are part of each CDR3. Each record gives: D gene, V gene, clone size, J gene, CDR3 DNA, CDR3 protein. The D gene is left open where the match is weak. A row's size may be missing; if present it is once, few, many or a size class.

D gene: -
V gene: TRBV6-2/TRBV6-3
clone size: -
J gene: TRBJ2-3
CDR3 DNA: TGTGCCAGCAGTTATATTATCACAGATACGCAGTATTTT
CDR3 protein: CASSYIITDTQYF

D gene: -
V gene: TRBV12-5
clone size: -
J gene: TRBJ1-2
CDR3 DNA: TGTGCTAGTGGTTTGATCAGGGACTATGGCTACACCTTC
CDR3 protein: CASGLIRDYGYTF

D gene: TRBD1
V gene: TRBV7-6
clone size: once
J gene: TRBJ1-2
CDR3 DNA: TGTGCCAGCAGCGTGAGGGGGCCAGGTAGTGGCTACACCTTC
CDR3 protein: CASSVRGPGSGYTF

D gene: -
V gene: TRBV28
clone size: -
J gene: TRBJ1-1
CDR3 DNA: TGTGCCAGCAGCAGGGTCCCCACTGAAGCTTTCTTT
CDR3 protein: CASSRVPTEAFF

D gene: TRBD1
V gene: TRBV7-9
clone size: -
J gene: TRBJ1-1
CDR3 DNA: TGTGCCAGCAGTCTCCAGGCAGGGGGCTTCACTGAAGCTTTCTTT
CDR3 protein: CASSLQAGGFTEAFF

D gene: -
V gene: TRBV7-9
clone size: -
J gene: TRBJ1-2
CDR3 DNA: TGTGCCAGCAGCTTAGGCCAACCATCACAGGGCTTAGGCTATGGCTACACCTTC
CDR3 protein: CASSLGQPSQGLGYGYTF

D gene: TRBD2
V gene: TRBV3-1/TRBV3-2
clone size: -
J gene: TRBJ2-5
CDR3 DNA: TGTGCCAGCAGTCGGCAAGCGGGAGAGCAAGAGACCCAGTACTTC
CDR3 protein: CASSRQAGEQETQYF

D gene: -
V gene: TRBV5-4
clone size: -
J gene: TRBJ2-3
CDR3 DNA: TGTGCCAGCCGGGGGGAACAGGGTTCTAGCACAGATACGCAGTATTTT
CDR3 protein: CASRGEQGSSTDTQYF

D gene: -
V gene: TRBV24-1
clone size: -
J gene: TRBJ1-1
CDR3 DNA: TGTGCCACCGGAGGGGACACTGAAGCTTTCTTT
CDR3 protein: CATGGDTEAFF

D gene: TRBD1
V gene: TRBV7-2
clone size: -
J gene: TRBJ2-7
CDR3 DNA: TGTGCCAGCAGCTTTCAATCTCCGGGACAGCGCTCCTACGAGCAGTACTTC
CDR3 protein: CASSFQSPGQRSYEQYF

D gene: -
V gene: TRBV5-5
clone size: -
J gene: TRBJ1-5
CDR3 DNA: TGTGCCAGCAGCTTGGTCCCAGTTAGCAATCAGCCCCAGCATTTT
CDR3 protein: CASSLVPVSNQPQHF

D gene: -
V gene: TRBV6-5
clone size: -
J gene: TRBJ2-7
CDR3 DNA: TGTGCCAGCAGTTACTCGTTAAGCTCCTCCTACGAGCAGTACTTC
CDR3 protein: CASSYSLSSSYEQYF

D gene: TRBD1
V gene: TRBV19
clone size: once
J gene: TRBJ1-2
CDR3 DNA: TGTGCCAGTAGTTACCGGGACAGGGTTGACTACACCTTC
CDR3 protein: CASSYRDRVDYTF

D gene: -
V gene: TRBV13
clone size: once
J gene: TRBJ2-3
CDR3 DNA: TGTGCCAGCAGCCATGCGGGAAGGAGAGATACGCAGTATTTT
CDR3 protein: CASSHAGRRDTQYF

D gene: -
V gene: TRBV27
clone size: -
J gene: TRBJ1-5
CDR3 DNA: TGTGCCAGCTCCAGTCAGGGCGGTAATCAGCCCCAGCATTTT
CDR3 protein: CASSSQGGNQPQHF

D gene: TRBD1
V gene: TRBV4-1
clone size: -
J gene: TRBJ2-1
CDR3 DNA: TGCGCCAGCAGCCAAGATGCTCCTAGGACAGGCTCGGATGAGCAGTTCTTC
CDR3 protein: CASSQDAPRTGSDEQFF

D gene: TRBD2
V gene: TRBV2
clone size: once
J gene: TRBJ2-2
CDR3 DNA: TGTGCCAGCAGGGGACGACTAGCGCAAGGGGAGCTGTTTTTT
CDR3 protein: CASRGRLAQGELFF

D gene: TRBD1
V gene: TRBV24-1
clone size: -
J gene: TRBJ2-7
CDR3 DNA: TGTGCCACCCAAGCGAGGGACAGCGACTACGAGCAGTACTTC
CDR3 protein: CATQARDSDYEQYF

D gene: -
V gene: TRBV5-1
clone size: many
J gene: TRBJ2-3
CDR3 DNA: TGCGCCAGCAGCCCGTGGGACACCACAGATACGCAGTATTTT
CDR3 protein: CASSPWDTTDTQYF

D gene: TRBD1
V gene: TRBV27
clone size: -
J gene: TRBJ1-2
CDR3 DNA: TGTGCCAGCAGTCAAAGACAGGGGGGAGCTGGCTACACCTTC
CDR3 protein: CASSQRQGGAGYTF

D gene: TRBD2
V gene: TRBV5-1
clone size: -
J gene: TRBJ2-2
CDR3 DNA: TGCGCCAGCACGGGGGGGACGAACACCGGGGAGCTGTTTTTT
CDR3 protein: CASTGGTNTGELFF

D gene: TRBD2
V gene: TRBV11-3
clone size: few
J gene: TRBJ2-1
CDR3 DNA: TGTGCCAGCAGCTTAAATCTACCTAGCGGGAGGGCAAATGAGCAGTTCTTC
CDR3 protein: CASSLNLPSGRANEQFF

D gene: TRBD1
V gene: TRBV7-9
clone size: -
J gene: TRBJ2-7
CDR3 DNA: TGTGCCAGCAGCAAACAGGGGAACGAGCAGTACTTC
CDR3 protein: CASSKQGNEQYF

D gene: -
V gene: TRBV3-1/TRBV3-2
clone size: -
J gene: TRBJ2-1
CDR3 DNA: TGTGCCAGCAGCCACTCATCAGGACTCGTCTACAATGAGCAGTTCTTC
CDR3 protein: CASSHSSGLVYNEQFF

D gene: -
V gene: TRBV12-5
clone size: -
J gene: TRBJ1-5
CDR3 DNA: TGTGCTAGTGGTTTGGTACTAAGCGGGACTCGGACTTTTAGCAATCAGCCCCAGCATTTT
CDR3 protein: CASGLVLSGTRTFSNQPQHF

D gene: TRBD2
V gene: TRBV5-1
clone size: once
J gene: TRBJ2-2
CDR3 DNA: TGCGCCAGCAGCCCGGATGGACTAGCGGGGGGTCACACCGGGGAGCTGTTTTTT
CDR3 protein: CASSPDGLAGGHTGELFF

D gene: TRBD1
V gene: TRBV6-5
clone size: -
J gene: TRBJ1-1
CDR3 DNA: TGTGCCAGCAGTCACTCCGGACAGGGCAAGACTGAAGCTTTCTTT
CDR3 protein: CASSHSGQGKTEAFF

D gene: TRBD1
V gene: TRBV24-1
clone size: -
J gene: TRBJ1-1
CDR3 DNA: TGTGCCACCAGTGATGGGACAGGAGTGAACACTGAAGCTTTCTTT
CDR3 protein: CATSDGTGVNTEAFF

D gene: -
V gene: TRBV5-1
clone size: -
J gene: TRBJ1-5
CDR3 DNA: TGCGCCAGCAGCTTGGACAGGAGAAATAGCAATCAGCCCCAGCATTTT
CDR3 protein: CASSLDRRNSNQPQHF

D gene: TRBD2
V gene: TRBV9
clone size: -
J gene: TRBJ2-3
CDR3 DNA: TGTGCCAGCAGCCTCGGACTAGCGGGAGCAGGGCTCATGGATACGCAGTATTTT
CDR3 protein: CASSLGLAGAGLMDTQYF

D gene: TRBD1
V gene: TRBV9
clone size: -
J gene: TRBJ1-1
CDR3 DNA: TGTGCCAGCAGCGTAGTAGGAGGACAGGGGATCACTGAAGCTTTCTTT
CDR3 protein: CASSVVGGQGITEAFF

D gene: TRBD2
V gene: TRBV3-1/TRBV3-2
clone size: -
J gene: TRBJ2-5
CDR3 DNA: TGTGCCAGCAGCCAAGTGCGTCTAGCGGGAGTATTTCAGGAGACCCAGTACTTC
CDR3 protein: CASSQVRLAGVFQETQYF

D gene: -
V gene: TRBV2
clone size: -
J gene: TRBJ1-1
CDR3 DNA: TGTGCCAGCAGTGGACATCTCAGCACTGAAGCTTTCTTT
CDR3 protein: CASSGHLSTEAFF

D gene: -
V gene: TRBV5-8
clone size: once
J gene: TRBJ2-7
CDR3 DNA: TGTGCCAGCAGCTTGATTTGGGGAAGGGGCTACGAGCAGTACTTC
CDR3 protein: CASSLIWGRGYEQYF

D gene: -
V gene: TRBV27
clone size: -
J gene: TRBJ1-3
CDR3 DNA: TGTGCCAGCAGTTTATGGGGGGCTGGAAACACCATATATTTT
CDR3 protein: CASSLWGAGNTIYF

D gene: -
V gene: TRBV11-3
clone size: -
J gene: TRBJ1-3
CDR3 DNA: TGTGCCAGCAGCATAAACACTGGAAACACCATATATTTT
CDR3 protein: CASSINTGNTIYF

D gene: TRBD1
V gene: TRBV6-5
clone size: -
J gene: TRBJ1-1
CDR3 DNA: TGTGCCAGCAGGCAGGGGGCCATCACTGAAGCTTTCTTT
CDR3 protein: CASRQGAITEAFF

D gene: TRBD2
V gene: TRBV5-1
clone size: -
J gene: TRBJ2-2
CDR3 DNA: TGCGCCAGCAGATACCTTGAGCGGGGGACGAACACCGGGGAGCTGTTTTTT
CDR3 protein: CASRYLERGTNTGELFF

D gene: -
V gene: TRBV24-1
clone size: -
J gene: TRBJ1-2
CDR3 DNA: TGTGCCACCAGTGATAGCGGGTGGAACTATGGCTACACCTTC
CDR3 protein: CATSDSGWNYGYTF

D gene: -
V gene: TRBV6-1
clone size: -
J gene: TRBJ2-7
CDR3 DNA: TGTGCCAGCAGTGAAGCGCAGACTGGAAGCTCCTACGAGCAGTACTTC
CDR3 protein: CASSEAQTGSSYEQYF

D gene: TRBD1
V gene: TRBV27
clone size: -
J gene: TRBJ2-7
CDR3 DNA: TGTGCCAGCAGTTGGGACAGGGCGGGCTACGAGCAGTACTTC
CDR3 protein: CASSWDRAGYEQYF

D gene: TRBD1
V gene: TRBV30
clone size: -
J gene: TRBJ2-7
CDR3 DNA: TGTGCCTGGAGTCCGGACAGGTCCTACGAGCAGTACTTC
CDR3 protein: CAWSPDRSYEQYF

D gene: -
V gene: TRBV6-5
clone size: -
J gene: TRBJ1-1
CDR3 DNA: TGTGCCAGCTATAGGGGCGGAAACACTGAAGCTTTCTTT
CDR3 protein: CASYRGGNTEAFF

D gene: -
V gene: TRBV27
clone size: few
J gene: TRBJ2-4
CDR3 DNA: TGTGCCAGCAGTTTCCAGGGGCGAGGCGGCAAAAACATTCAGTACTTC
CDR3 protein: CASSFQGRGGKNIQYF

D gene: -
V gene: TRBV19
clone size: -
J gene: TRBJ2-7
CDR3 DNA: TGTGCCAGTAGTATGTGGGGGCTACAGTACTTC
CDR3 protein: CASSMWGLQYF

D gene: -
V gene: TRBV29-1
clone size: -
J gene: TRBJ1-2
CDR3 DNA: TGCAGCGTTGAAGCGGGGGGCCCCACTGGCTACACCTTC
CDR3 protein: CSVEAGGPTGYTF

D gene: -
V gene: TRBV6-1
clone size: -
J gene: TRBJ1-3
CDR3 DNA: TGTGCCAGCAGTGAAGCGCGGGTCCGTGGAAACACCATATATTTT
CDR3 protein: CASSEARVRGNTIYF

D gene: TRBD1
V gene: TRBV2
clone size: -
J gene: TRBJ2-1
CDR3 DNA: TGTGCCAGCAGTGCCTACCCCCCGGGACAGGGGTTATACAATGAGCAGTTCTTC
CDR3 protein: CASSAYPPGQGLYNEQFF

D gene: TRBD2
V gene: TRBV19
clone size: -
J gene: TRBJ2-1
CDR3 DNA: TGTGCCAGTAGTATGGTCGGGAGGGCCTACAATGAGCAGTTCTTC
CDR3 protein: CASSMVGRAYNEQFF

D gene: -
V gene: TRBV19
clone size: -
J gene: TRBJ2-5
CDR3 DNA: TGTGCCAGTAGTATAGTGTCGGCGGGAGAGACCCAGTACTTC
CDR3 protein: CASSIVSAGETQYF

D gene: -
V gene: TRBV2
clone size: once
J gene: TRBJ2-1
CDR3 DNA: TGTGCCAGCAGTGCGACACTTTACAATGAGCAGTTCTTC
CDR3 protein: CASSATLYNEQFF

D gene: -
V gene: TRBV11-1
clone size: -
J gene: TRBJ2-1
CDR3 DNA: TGTGCCAGCAGCTTAGGCTCTAGCTACAATGAGCAGTTCTTC
CDR3 protein: CASSLGSSYNEQFF

D gene: -
V gene: TRBV4-1
clone size: -
J gene: TRBJ1-5
CDR3 DNA: TGCGCCAGCAGCCAAGAATACGGTAATCAGCCCCAGCATTTT
CDR3 protein: CASSQEYGNQPQHF